This TCR beta chain was profiled in a study of shared clonotypes between healthy human individuals (TCRdb year 2020). In the study overall: The cohort comprised a couple of women and a few men aged 18 to 49 years. To increase sequencing depth and limit assay-specific biases, different laboratories used diverse techniques to prepare libraries and sequence TCR repertoires. For each donor, three plates each were used for CD4 naive and CD4 memory, two plates were used for CD8 naive, and one plate was used for CD8 memory. Leukapheresis yielded between about 0.85 and 10 billion PBMCs per donor. The study deeply sequenced blood TCR repertoires of about 5 healthy adults to estimate repertoire size and the extent of clonotype sharing between individuals.

V sheds 1 base and J sheds 3 bases, leaving 9 bases between their ends. Taken from the germline V gene, the CDR1 and CDR2 loops are LGHNA and YSLEER. Inclusive of the bounding cysteine and phenylalanine, the CDR3 is 14 residues long. Solely the CDR3 DNA is kept, with 42 bases framed from the first base. Using the deep immunoSEQ assay, multiplex PCR amplified TCR CDR3 regions from genomic DNA. Extracted genomic DNA from each cell subset was distributed evenly across all wells of several immunoSEQ 96-well plates, and each plate was treated as a replicate. Each replicate PCR for sorted subsets received roughly 0.2 ug genomic DNA, equal to about 29,000 T cell genomes. Purified libraries were quantified with a Qubit 3.0 fluorometer, sized on a Bioanalyzer 2100, and re-quantified with the KAPA Library Quantification kit. A separate single-read 150-cycle Illumina NextSeq 550 flow cell was used to sequence each immunoSEQ 96-well plate. Per the authors' processing: Because only junctional sequences without quality scores were contained in the immunoSEQ output, filtering matching that applied to full-length reads could not be performed. To assign V/J genes and CDR3, sequences were annotated against IMGT germline references using PyIR, a Python wrapper for IgBLAST v1.9. Reads with weak V/J assignments (E-value above 1e-6), missing CDR3, stop codons, out-of-frame junctions, or ambiguous translated residues were removed. A V3J clonotype was defined by an identical inferred V gene, J gene, and CDR3 amino acid sequence. Percentage overlap between repertoires was computed as shared unique clonotypes divided by the size of the smaller repertoire. RTK rarefaction, the Chao1 estimator, and Recon v2.1 estimates of unobserved clonotypes were used to assess repertoire richness. OLGA was used to compute generation probabilities for all TCRbeta clonotypes that the gDNA method yielded from a few donors. TCRdb retrieved this table from immuneACCESS and kept in-frame rearrangements only. Not all clones are present; in checked studies, unresolved V genes account for under half, and no reason is known for the remainder. V, J and clone size are taken as reported in that table, and D and trimming were inferred from the DNA itself. This sample lists around 1,900,000 clones; around 95% were detected once. In total, the top ten clones hold roughly 1.7% of the sample.

Broad study findings and their caveats: Only blood was sampled, and tissue TCR repertoires likely differ from those in blood. Sharing across several donors was observed for about 4.8% of naive CD4, 3% to 3.5% of naive CD8, about 2.5% of memory CD4, and over 0.3% of memory CD8 clonotypes. Incomplete sequencing was indicated by rarefaction of sorted-subset datasets, despite the large sequencing depth. Clonotypes shared by all four sorted-subset donors showed higher generation probabilities than non-shared clonotypes. Based on pairwise subsampling, the degree of clonotype sharing among donors was expected to be affected by sequencing depth. Because the study included only a small number of donors, the genetic and exposure-history diversity represented was limited. Estimated clonotype richness was generally larger for naive than for memory subsets.

CD8 naive samples consisted of CD45RO-negative cells that were positively selected for CCR7, yielding a CD45RA+CCR7+ population without TemRA cells. Healthy HIV-negative adults with no recently reported acute infections or vaccinations were included as donors. Only Caucasian adults living in Nashville, Tennessee, USA were represented among the donors. Blood was obtained by leukapheresis, after which PBMCs were separated by Ficoll-Histopaque density gradient centrifugation and cryopreserved in liquid nitrogen vapor phase. Purity and quantity of every magnetically sorted T cell population were checked by analytical flow cytometry. Genomic DNA was isolated from each sorted fraction and quantified by UV absorbance on a Nanodrop 2000c. Note on this clone: Its recognized antigen is unknown. No much larger clone exists at a distance of one base, and base qualities are not known.

The sequence joins TRBV4-3 to TRBJ1-1; no D gene can be assigned with confidence. Sequencing used naive CD8+ T cells from PBMCs. The sample's cell subset or site label, decoded: CD45RA+CCR7+. The source of this sequence is a man between 18 and 35 years old in good health. Some clones in this sample may be carry-over from other donors' samples. Here the CDR3 is given as CASSQGTKHTEAFF. The DNA reads as follows: TGCGCCAGCAGCCAAGGGACTAAGCACACTGAAGCTTTCTTT.